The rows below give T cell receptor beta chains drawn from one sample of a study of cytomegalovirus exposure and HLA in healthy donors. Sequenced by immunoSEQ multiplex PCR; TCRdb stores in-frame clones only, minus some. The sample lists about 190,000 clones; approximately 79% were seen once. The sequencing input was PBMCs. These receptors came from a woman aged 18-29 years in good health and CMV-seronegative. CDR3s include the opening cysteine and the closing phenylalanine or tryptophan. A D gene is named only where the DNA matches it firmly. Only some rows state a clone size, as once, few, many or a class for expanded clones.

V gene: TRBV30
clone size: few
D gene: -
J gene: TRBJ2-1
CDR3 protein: CAWSVNAGKEQFF
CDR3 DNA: TGTGCCTGGAGTGTAAACGCGGGAAAAGAGCAGTTCTTC

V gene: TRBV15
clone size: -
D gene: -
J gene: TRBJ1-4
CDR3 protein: CATSRAILGGRDEKLFF
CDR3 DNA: TGTGCCACCAGCAGAGCTATATTGGGAGGTCGGGATGAAAAACTGTTTTTT

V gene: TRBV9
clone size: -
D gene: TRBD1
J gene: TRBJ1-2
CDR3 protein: CASRDDRGGYGYTF
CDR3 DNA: TGTGCCAGCAGAGACGACAGGGGCGGTTATGGCTACACCTTC

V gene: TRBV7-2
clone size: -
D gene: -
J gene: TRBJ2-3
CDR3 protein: CASSLIQRATDTQYF
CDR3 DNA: TGTGCCAGCAGCTTAATCCAGCGGGCTACAGATACGCAGTATTTT

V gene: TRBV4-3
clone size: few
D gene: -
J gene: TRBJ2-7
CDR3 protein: CASSQVGGAKTYEQYF
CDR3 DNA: TGCGCCAGCAGCCAAGTAGGAGGGGCGAAAACCTACGAGCAGTACTTC

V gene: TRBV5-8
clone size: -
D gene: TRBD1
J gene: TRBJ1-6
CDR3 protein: CASSFDRVGSPLHF
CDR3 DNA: TGTGCCAGCAGCTTCGACAGGGTGGGTTCACCCCTCCACTTT

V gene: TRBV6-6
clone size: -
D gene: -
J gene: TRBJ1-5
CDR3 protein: CASSSGIYQPQHF
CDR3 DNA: TGTGCCAGCAGTTCAGGGATTTATCAGCCCCAGCATTTT

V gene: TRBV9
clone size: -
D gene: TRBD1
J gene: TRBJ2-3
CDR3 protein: CASSVRDRYADTQYF
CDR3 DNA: TGTGCCAGCAGCGTACGGGACAGATATGCAGATACGCAGTATTTT

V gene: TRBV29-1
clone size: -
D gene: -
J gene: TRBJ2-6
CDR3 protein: CSVSSGANVLTF
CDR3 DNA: TGCAGCGTGAGCTCTGGGGCCAACGTCCTGACTTTC

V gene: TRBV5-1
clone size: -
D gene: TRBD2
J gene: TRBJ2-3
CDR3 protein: CASRTLSGGVTDTQYF
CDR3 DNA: TGCGCCAGCAGGACACTCAGCGGGGGGGTAACAGATACGCAGTATTTT

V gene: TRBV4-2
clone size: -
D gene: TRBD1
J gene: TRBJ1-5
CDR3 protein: CASSQVSGQGIQPQHF
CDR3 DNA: TGTGCCAGCAGCCAAGTTTCAGGACAGGGGATTCAGCCCCAGCATTTT

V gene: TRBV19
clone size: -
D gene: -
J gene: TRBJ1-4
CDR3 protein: CASSIGLNNEKLFF
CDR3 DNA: TGTGCCAGTAGTATTGGCCTGAATAATGAAAAACTGTTTTTT

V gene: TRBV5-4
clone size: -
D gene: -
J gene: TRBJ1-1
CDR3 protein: CASSAPLGGVSTEAFF
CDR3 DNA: TGTGCCAGCAGCGCCCCTTTGGGAGGCGTGAGCACTGAAGCTTTCTTT

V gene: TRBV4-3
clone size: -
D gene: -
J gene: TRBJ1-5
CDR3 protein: CASSQDRHTGQPQHF
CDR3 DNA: TGCGCCAGCAGCCAAGACCGACACACGGGACAGCCCCAGCATTTT

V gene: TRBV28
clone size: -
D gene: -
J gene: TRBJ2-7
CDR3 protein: CASTLPGAGPHEQYF
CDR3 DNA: TGTGCCAGCACCCTACCCGGGGCGGGGCCTCACGAGCAGTACTTC

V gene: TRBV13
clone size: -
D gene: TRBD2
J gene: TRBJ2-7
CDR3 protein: CASQTSGPSYEQYF
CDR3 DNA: TGTGCCAGCCAGACTAGCGGGCCCTCCTACGAGCAGTACTTC

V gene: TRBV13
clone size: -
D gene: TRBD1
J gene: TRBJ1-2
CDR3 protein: CASSWTGGSYGYTF
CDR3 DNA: TGTGCCAGCAGCTGGACAGGAGGATCCTATGGCTACACCTTC

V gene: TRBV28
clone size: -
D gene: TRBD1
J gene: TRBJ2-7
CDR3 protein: CASSPHRGLVVWQYF
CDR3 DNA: TGTGCCAGCAGTCCGCACAGGGGGCTGGTCGTATGGCAGTACTTC

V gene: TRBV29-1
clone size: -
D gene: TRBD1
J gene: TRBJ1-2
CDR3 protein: CSVEGRGRGYGYTF
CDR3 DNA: TGCAGCGTTGAAGGCAGGGGGCGAGGCTATGGCTACACCTTC

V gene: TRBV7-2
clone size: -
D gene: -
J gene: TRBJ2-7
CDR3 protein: CASSLDAGLESYEQYF
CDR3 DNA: TGTGCCAGCAGCTTAGATGCGGGGCTAGAGTCCTACGAGCAGTACTTC

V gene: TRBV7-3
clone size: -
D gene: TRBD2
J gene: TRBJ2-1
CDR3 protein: CASSYTSVGEQFF
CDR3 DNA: TGTGCCAGCAGTTATACTAGCGTAGGTGAGCAGTTCTTC

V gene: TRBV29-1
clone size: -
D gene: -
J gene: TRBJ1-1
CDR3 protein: CSIGSGVTEAFF
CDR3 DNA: TGCAGCATAGGGTCAGGGGTTACTGAAGCTTTCTTT

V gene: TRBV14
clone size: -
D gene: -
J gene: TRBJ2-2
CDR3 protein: CVSSQVGTGLTGELFF
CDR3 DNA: TGTGTCAGCAGCCAAGTTGGAACAGGGCTAACCGGGGAGCTGTTTTTT

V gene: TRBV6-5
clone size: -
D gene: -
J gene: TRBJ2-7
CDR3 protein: CASSPEGTPEEQYF
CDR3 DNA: TGTGCCAGCAGTCCCGAGGGGACTCCGGAAGAGCAGTACTTC

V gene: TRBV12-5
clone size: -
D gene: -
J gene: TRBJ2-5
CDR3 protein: CASGLGGSETQYF
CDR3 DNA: TGTGCTAGTGGTTTAGGGGGATCAGAGACCCAGTACTTC

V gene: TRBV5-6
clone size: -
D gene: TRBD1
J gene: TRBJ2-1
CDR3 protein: CASSPPGQGYNEQFF
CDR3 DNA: TGTGCCAGCAGCCCCCCGGGACAGGGATACAATGAGCAGTTCTTC

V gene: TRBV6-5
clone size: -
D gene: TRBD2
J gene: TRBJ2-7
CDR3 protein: CASSFSSGRRHEQYF
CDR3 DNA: TGTGCCAGCAGTTTTTCTAGCGGGAGGCGCCACGAGCAGTACTTC

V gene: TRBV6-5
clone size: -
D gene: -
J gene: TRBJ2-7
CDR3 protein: CASSYLGLSYEQYF
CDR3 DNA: TGTGCCAGCAGTTACTTGGGCCTCTCCTACGAGCAGTACTTC

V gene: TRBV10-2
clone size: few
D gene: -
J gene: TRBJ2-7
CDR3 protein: CASSEGNRVQYF
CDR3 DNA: TGCGCCAGCAGTGAGGGGAACAGGGTGCAGTACTTC

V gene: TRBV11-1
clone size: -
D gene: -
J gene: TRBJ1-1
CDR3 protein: CASSLAAAEREAFF
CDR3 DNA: TGTGCCAGCAGCTTAGCGGCAGCCGAGCGTGAAGCTTTCTTT

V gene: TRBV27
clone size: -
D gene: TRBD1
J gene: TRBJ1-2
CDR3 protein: CATLTGAYGYTF
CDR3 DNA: TGTGCCACGCTGACAGGGGCCTATGGCTACACCTTC

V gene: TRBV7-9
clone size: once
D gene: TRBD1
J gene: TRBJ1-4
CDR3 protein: CASSFIVGNRGRYEKLFF
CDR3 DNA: TGTGCCAGCAGCTTTATCGTAGGGAACAGGGGGCGATATGAAAAACTGTTTTTT

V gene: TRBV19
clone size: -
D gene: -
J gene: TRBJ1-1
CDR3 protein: CASSTGTEAFF
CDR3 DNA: TGTGCCAGTAGTACCGGCACTGAAGCTTTCTTT

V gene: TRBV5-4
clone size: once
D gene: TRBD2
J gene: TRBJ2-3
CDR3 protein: CASSSLAGGGTDTQYF
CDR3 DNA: TGTGCCAGCAGCTCCTTAGCGGGGGGGGGCACAGATACGCAGTATTTT

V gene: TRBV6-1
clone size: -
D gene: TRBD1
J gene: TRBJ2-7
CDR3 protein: CASSPIGQVFDEQYF
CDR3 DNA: TGTGCCAGCAGCCCGATTGGACAGGTCTTCGACGAGCAGTACTTC

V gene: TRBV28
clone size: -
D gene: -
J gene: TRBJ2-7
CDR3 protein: CASSIRGASHEQYF
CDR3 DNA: TGTGCCAGCAGCATCCGGGGGGCCTCCCACGAGCAGTACTTC

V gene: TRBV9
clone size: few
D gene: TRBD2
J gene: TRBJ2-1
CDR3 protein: CASSVGTILQNEQFF
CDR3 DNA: TGTGCCAGCAGCGTCGGGACTATACTCCAAAATGAGCAGTTCTTC

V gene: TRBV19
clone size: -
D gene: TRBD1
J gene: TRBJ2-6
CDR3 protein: CASSNNGQGLGNVLTF
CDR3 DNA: TGTGCCAGTAGTAATAATGGACAGGGCCTGGGCAACGTCCTGACTTTC

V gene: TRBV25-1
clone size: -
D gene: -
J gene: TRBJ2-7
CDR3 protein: CASSEVDGSKYEQYF
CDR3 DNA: TGTGCCAGCAGTGAAGTGGACGGGAGTAAGTACGAGCAGTACTTC

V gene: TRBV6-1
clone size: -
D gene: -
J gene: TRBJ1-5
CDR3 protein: CASSVGQVSNQPQHF
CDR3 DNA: TGTGCCAGCAGTGTGGGGCAGGTCAGCAATCAGCCCCAGCATTTT

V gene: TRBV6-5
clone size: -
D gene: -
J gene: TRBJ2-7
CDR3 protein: CASSSGYSYEQYF
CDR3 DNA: TGTGCCAGCAGTTCGGGATACTCCTACGAGCAGTACTTC

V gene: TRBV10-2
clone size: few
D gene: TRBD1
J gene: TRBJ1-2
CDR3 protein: CASTHPGQGTGGYTF
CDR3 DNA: TGCGCCAGCACCCACCCGGGACAGGGAACGGGTGGCTACACCTTC